Listed below are T cell receptor beta chains from one sample, sequenced in a study of cytomegalovirus exposure and HLA in healthy donors. Assay: immunoSEQ multiplex PCR; the TCRdb copy retains only in-frame clones and omits some. In the table there are about 180,000 clones, over 65% of which are singletons. The sequenced material came from PBMCs. These receptors were taken from a woman aged 55-70 years in good health and CMV-seropositive. CDR3s leave out the opening cysteine and the closing phenylalanine or tryptophan. Each record gives: J gene, V gene, CDR3 protein.

j_gene: TRBJ1-4; v_gene: TRBV28; CDR3aa: ASRPGTGAEKLF
j_gene: TRBJ2-1; v_gene: TRBV7-8; CDR3aa: ASSPGQGGVWNEQF
j_gene: TRBJ2-3; v_gene: TRBV27; CDR3aa: ASTLAGGRGTQY
j_gene: TRBJ1-2; v_gene: TRBV9; CDR3aa: ASSVAGTLGYGYT
j_gene: TRBJ2-5; v_gene: TRBV30; CDR3aa: AWSVAGPGETQY
j_gene: TRBJ1-1; v_gene: TRBV29-1; CDR3aa: SVRESGEAF
j_gene: TRBJ1-1; v_gene: TRBV11-2; CDR3aa: ASSSRQGNTEAF
j_gene: .; v_gene: TRBV19; CDR3aa: ASSIGSSGTYEQY
j_gene: TRBJ2-7; v_gene: TRBV7-2; CDR3aa: ASSLVGKYEQY
j_gene: TRBJ1-5; v_gene: TRBV19; CDR3aa: ASSIYGRGQPQH
j_gene: TRBJ2-3; v_gene: TRBV29-1; CDR3aa: SVGQYSDTQY
j_gene: TRBJ1-2; v_gene: TRBV7-3; CDR3aa: ASSPTVNYGYT
j_gene: TRBJ2-7; v_gene: TRBV23-1; CDR3aa: ASSHPDRGSCEQY
j_gene: TRBJ2-3; v_gene: TRBV5-6; CDR3aa: ASSDDRGRGTDTQY
j_gene: TRBJ1-3; v_gene: TRBV6-6; CDR3aa: ASSPGSSGNTIY
j_gene: TRBJ2-5; v_gene: TRBV28; CDR3aa: ASSLSPGGFETQY
j_gene: TRBJ1-4; v_gene: TRBV5-1; CDR3aa: ASRLNTGANEKLF
j_gene: TRBJ1-2; v_gene: TRBV7-2; CDR3aa: ASTQGGRYGYT
j_gene: TRBJ1-1; v_gene: TRBV11-3; CDR3aa: ASSWAGTEAF
j_gene: TRBJ1-6; v_gene: TRBV28; CDR3aa: ASSLSVHSSPLH
j_gene: TRBJ1-6; v_gene: TRBV6-1; CDR3aa: ASTPLRDSNSPLH
j_gene: TRBJ2-5; v_gene: TRBV5-4; CDR3aa: ASAKAGSQETQY
j_gene: TRBJ2-2; v_gene: TRBV10-3; CDR3aa: AISESFLRSNTGELF
j_gene: TRBJ2-5; v_gene: TRBV9; CDR3aa: ASSVAEGGETQY
j_gene: TRBJ2-3; v_gene: TRBV6-1; CDR3aa: ASSPGLQLTDTQY
j_gene: TRBJ2-3; v_gene: TRBV5-1; CDR3aa: ASSLQTGAGVDTQY
j_gene: TRBJ1-4; v_gene: TRBV5-1; CDR3aa: ASSSGTGGNEKLF
j_gene: TRBJ2-2; v_gene: TRBV19; CDR3aa: ASREGTGTGELF
j_gene: TRBJ2-7; v_gene: TRBV7-2; CDR3aa: ASSLARSYEQY
j_gene: TRBJ2-1; v_gene: TRBV11-2; CDR3aa: ASSETMNEQF
j_gene: TRBJ1-1; v_gene: TRBV30; CDR3aa: AWSKGTGANTEAF
j_gene: TRBJ1-2; v_gene: TRBV28; CDR3aa: ASSWTTGSYGYT
j_gene: TRBJ1-2; v_gene: TRBV10-3; CDR3aa: ALTGNYGYT
j_gene: TRBJ1-4; v_gene: TRBV5-6; CDR3aa: ASSTAKQGATNEKLF
j_gene: TRBJ1-1; v_gene: TRBV4-3; CDR3aa: ASSQERPGVEAF
j_gene: TRBJ1-3; v_gene: TRBV6-1; CDR3aa: ASSDRRGGNTIY
j_gene: TRBJ2-2; v_gene: TRBV2; CDR3aa: ASSMRAPGELF
j_gene: TRBJ1-5; v_gene: TRBV7-6; CDR3aa: ASSLSTGLNQPQH
j_gene: TRBJ2-7; v_gene: TRBV4-2; CDR3aa: ASSLGTSGTYYEQY
j_gene: TRBJ1-3; v_gene: TRBV28; CDR3aa: ASSSQGPNTIY
j_gene: TRBJ1-1; v_gene: TRBV19; CDR3aa: ASSPDGGATEAF
j_gene: TRBJ1-3; v_gene: TRBV28; CDR3aa: ASSFSRDKLTIY
j_gene: TRBJ2-7; v_gene: TRBV5-5; CDR3aa: ASSLVEGFSEQY
j_gene: TRBJ2-7; v_gene: TRBV28; CDR3aa: ASSIRTSTGLYEQY
j_gene: TRBJ2-3; v_gene: TRBV6-5; CDR3aa: ASISTSTDTQY
j_gene: TRBJ2-2; v_gene: TRBV19; CDR3aa: ASSIGTSGRVPGELF
j_gene: TRBJ2-1; v_gene: TRBV6-1; CDR3aa: ASSEAGSWGGSYNEQF
j_gene: TRBJ2-6; v_gene: TRBV6-6; CDR3aa: ASSYPFSGANVLT
j_gene: TRBJ2-2; v_gene: TRBV7-6; CDR3aa: ASSLFNSGGSDALGELF